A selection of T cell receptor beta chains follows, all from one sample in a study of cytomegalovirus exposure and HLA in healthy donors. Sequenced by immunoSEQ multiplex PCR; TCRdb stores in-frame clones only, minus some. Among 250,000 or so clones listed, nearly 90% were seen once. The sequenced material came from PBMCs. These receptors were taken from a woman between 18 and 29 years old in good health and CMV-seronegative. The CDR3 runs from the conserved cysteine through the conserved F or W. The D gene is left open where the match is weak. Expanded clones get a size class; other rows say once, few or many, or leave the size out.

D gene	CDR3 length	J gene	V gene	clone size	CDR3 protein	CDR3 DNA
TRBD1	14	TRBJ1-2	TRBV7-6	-	CASSSDRGLSGYTF	TGTGCCAGCAGCTCGGACAGGGGGCTAAGTGGCTACACCTTC
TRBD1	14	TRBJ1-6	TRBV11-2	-	CASSDGQGVPPLHF	TGTGCCAGCAGCGACGGACAGGGGGTTCCACCCCTCCACTTT
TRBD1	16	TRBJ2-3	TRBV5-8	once	CASSKIQGVPTDTQYF	TGTGCCAGCAGCAAGATACAGGGGGTCCCCACAGATACGCAGTATTTT
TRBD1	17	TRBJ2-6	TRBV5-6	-	CASSLLGQFLPHNVLTF	TGTGCCAGCAGCTTGTTGGGACAGTTCCTTCCCCACAACGTCCTGACTTTC
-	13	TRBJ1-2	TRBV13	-	CASSLEGHYGYTF	TGTGCCAGCAGCTTGGAGGGCCACTATGGCTACACCTTC
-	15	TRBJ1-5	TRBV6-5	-	CASSPADRRNQPQHF	TGTGCCAGCAGTCCCGCGGACAGAAGAAATCAGCCCCAGCATTTT
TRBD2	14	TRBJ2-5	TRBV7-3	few	CASSYSGGQETQYF	TGTGCCAGCAGCTACAGCGGGGGGCAAGAGACCCAGTACTTC
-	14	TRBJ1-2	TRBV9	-	CASSLPQGQYGYTF	TGTGCCAGCAGCCTCCCGCAGGGCCAGTATGGCTACACCTTC
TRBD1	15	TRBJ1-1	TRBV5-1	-	CASRTGEYGGTEAFF	TGCGCCAGCCGCACAGGGGAGTATGGGGGCACTGAAGCTTTCTTT
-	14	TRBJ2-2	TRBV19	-	CASSIVLFTGELFF	TGTGCCAGTAGTATTGTTCTCTTCACCGGGGAGCTGTTTTTT
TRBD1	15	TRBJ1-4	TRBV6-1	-	CASSEPQGAGEKLFF	TGTGCCAGCAGTGAACCACAGGGGGCGGGTGAAAAACTGTTTTTT